These 7 T cell receptor beta chains came from one sample sequenced in a study of blood T cell repertoires in COVID-19 (TCRdb year 2020). The library was obtained by the immunoSEQ multiplex PCR assay. Drawn from immuneACCESS, this table holds only the in-frame rearrangements with V and J called that TCRdb kept. Clones are partly lost; checked studies trace under half to an unresolved V gene and leave the rest unexplained. In all, the sample holds over 200,000 clones, and 83% of those were seen once. Together, the top ten hold about 2.5% of the sample. The material sequenced was peripheral blood. The receptors shown here come from a woman aged 40-49 years with active or convalescent COVID-19.

The chain joins TRBV6-1 to TRBJ2-5; D is unresolved. CDR1 is MNHNS and CDR2 is SASEGT in the germline V gene. Trimming shortened V by 3 bases and J by 5 bases, and 4 bases separated the two germline ends. CDR3 length: 11 amino acids. Here the CDR3 reads CASSDLETQYF. In DNA form, the CDR3 reads TGTGCCAGCAGTGACCTGGAGACCCAGTACTTC.

The genes are TRBV11-3 and TRBJ2-3; D possibly corresponds to TRBD2 (5 bases). The V and J ends lost 3 bases and 0 bases respectively, with 13 bases between them. The CDR3 has 16 amino acids. Germline V lookup: CDR1 SGHNT, CDR2 YENEEA. CDR3 coding DNA: TGTGCCAGCAGCTTTACAAGCGGATCTAGCACAGATACGCAGTATTTT. Its protein product is CASSFTSGSSTDTQYF.

The V gene is TRBV7-9, the J gene TRBJ2-7; 8 positions match TRBD2. The CDR3 is 14 residues long. V lost 4 bases and J lost 4; bases outside the gene matches: 6. Germline V gene sequence: CDR1 SEHNR, CDR2 FQNEAQ (reference sequence). This CDR3 reads CASSSLSGVYEQYF. The CDR3 DNA follows: TGTGCCAGCAGCTCTCTTAGCGGGGTTTACGAGCAGTACTTC.

This rearrangement joins TRBV7-8 to TRBJ2-7; the match to TRBD1 covers 7 bases. V shed 5 bases, J shed 1 base, and the junction held 2 bases outside the gene matches. Germline V gives CDR1 SGHVS, CDR2 FQNEAQ. The CDR3 sequence is 13 residues long. The CDR3 spells CASSRTGSYEQYF. The CDR3 nucleotides are TGTGCCAGCAGCCGGACAGGTTCCTACGAGCAGTACTTC.

The chain couples TRBV7-2 to TRBJ1-2; D ambiguous. V was trimmed by 3 bases and J by 8 bases, leaving 13 bases between them. Germline V gives CDR1 SGHTA, CDR2 FQGNSA. The CDR3 is 13 residues long. CDR3 DNA sequence: TGTGCCAGCAGCTTTTACAGTACGACCGGCTACACCTTC. Protein sequence: CASSFYSTTGYTF.

The V gene is TRBV24-1, the J gene TRBJ2-7; tentatively, D is TRBD1 (6 bases). V was clipped by 4 bases and J by 4 bases, with 19 bases between them. Per germline, CDR1 KGHDR and CDR2 SFDVKD. The CDR3 is 16 residues long. CDR3 in amino acids: CATSEGGQRGRYEQYF. The CDR3 coding sequence is TGTGCCACCAGTGAAGGGGGTCAACGAGGCCGGTACGAGCAGTACTTC.

In this sample, this clone turned up once. V gene TRBV6-5 combines with J gene TRBJ2-1; maybe TRBD1 (6 bases). The CDR3 length is 14 residues. The germline V gene encodes CDR1 MNHEY and CDR2 SVGAGI. The V end lost 2 bases, the J end lost 2 bases, and 7 bases lay between the germline ends. CDR3 region: CASSYGTTYNEQFF. CDR3 bases: TGTGCCAGCAGTTACGGGACAACCTACAATGAGCAGTTCTTC.